This T cell receptor (beta chain) was captured by sequencing in a study of metastatic and nonmetastatic thyroid tumors (dated by TCRdb to the early 2020s). With regard to the full study: For patients with malignant and with benign thyroid disease, the researchers compared repertoires between peripheral blood samples and tumor or nodule tissue samples. Results the study describes overall, beyond this receptor: In both blood and tumor samples, TCR beta diversity was reported to be significantly higher in malignant tumors than in benign nodules.

As to this clone: Its cognate antigen has yet to be identified. Base qualities are not recorded, but no much larger clone differs from it by a single base.

The method behind the library was PCR. Sequencing was performed on an Illumina HiSeq 4000. High-throughput sequencing was used to profile the TCR beta-chain CDR3 region of each patient. In the authors' own workflow: Drawing on CDR3 differences between clinicopathological groups, the researchers built a classifier meant to tell apart patients with distant-metastatic papillary thyroid cancer. The Shannon index was used to measure repertoire diversity, and the Morisita-Horn index was used to measure how similar tumor and blood repertoires were. TCRdb reprocessed the public reads (quality trimming at Q25 with fastp, clone calling with MiXCR) and kept in-frame beta chains. The V and J calls, along with clone size, are taken from TCRdb and not from the paper's own processing. For this sample the table gives some 41,000 clones, of which about 3.3% were detected only once. The top ten constitute approximately 9.6% of the sample.

No treatment had been received by any patient before thyroid surgery. Patient clinical samples collected from the early 2010s to the late 2010s were retrospectively analysed using T-cell receptor beta sequencing. Taken from the germline V gene (reference sequence), the CDR1 and CDR2 loops are DFQATT and SNEGSKA. V is cut back by 4 bases and J by 5 bases, with 8 bases in the junction unmatched. Counted from cysteine to phenylalanine, this CDR3 has 15 amino acids. The entry retains the CDR3 DNA only, 45 bases that are in frame from base 1. The chain is assembled from TRBV20-1 and TRBJ2-5, with 12 bases matching TRBD1. The sequenced sample was blood. The source of this sequence is a female donor with papillary thyroid cancer or a benign thyroid nodule (not recorded which). Some clones in this sample may be carry-over from other donors' samples. The CDR3 in this case is CSATPGQGARETQYF. The sequence in DNA is TGCAGTGCTACCCCGGGACAGGGGGCACGGGAGACCCAGTACTTC.